The 27 T cell receptor beta chains below were found in one sample sequenced in a study of chemoradiotherapy in HPV16-positive cancers. Produced via immunoSEQ multiplex PCR; TCRdb's table is partial and in-frame only. The sample comprises 20,000 to 30,000 clones, over 75% of which are singletons, and more than 3.5% rests with the top ten. This sample comprised blood, obtained from a patient who underwent chemoradiotherapy. These receptors came from a human donor with HPV-associated anogenital cancer.

The V call is TRBV30, the J call TRBJ2-1, with 13 bases identical to TRBD2. V was pared by 2 bases and J by 6 bases, with 7 bases of the junction left unmatched. Germline loops: CDR1 GTSNPN, CDR2 SVGIG (reference sequence). This CDR3 region has 16 residues. The CDR3 nucleotides are TGTGCCTGGAGTTTAACCGGGACTAGCGGGATCAATGAGCAGTTCTTC. Encoded protein: CAWSLTGTSGINEQFF.

The chain has TRBV9 and TRBJ1-1; TRBD1 matches at 7 bases. V lost 3 bases and J lost 1; bases outside the gene matches: 12. The germline CDR1 and CDR2 sequences are SGDLS and YYNGEE. The CDR3 extends over 17 amino acids. CDR3 amino acids: CASSAGTARGPNTEAFF. In DNA form, the CDR3 reads TGTGCCAGCAGCGCGGGGACGGCGAGGGGGCCGAACACTGAAGCTTTCTTT.

This rearrangement joins TRBV5-1 to TRBJ2-5; no clear D. Trimming removed 3 bases from V and 5 bases from J, with 8 bases in between. The CDR3 is made up of 12 amino acids. Germline V gene sequence: CDR1 SGHRS, CDR2 YFSETQ. In nucleotides, the CDR3 is TGCGCCAGCAGCTCGACGGTGGAGACCCAGTACTTC. It specifies CASSSTVETQYF.

This chain uses TRBV7-9 with TRBJ1-5, with TRBD1 as a possible D gene (5 bases). The V gene's germline CDR1 is SEHNR and CDR2 FQNEAQ (reference sequence). This CDR3 contains 18 residues. Trimming took off 4 bases at V and 11 bases at J, with 30 bases between the two ends. The CDR3 DNA reads TGTGCCAGCAGCTATTCGGGGACGACCGGGTCCTCTATTAGTACCCAGCATTTT. Encoded protein: CASSYSGTTGSSISTQHF.

This clone was seen a handful of times. The sample holds other DNA sequences that translate to the same CDR3. The chain combines TRBV7-9 with TRBJ1-5, with 8 bases identical to TRBD1. Trimming cost V 3 bases and J 6 bases; bases outside gene matches: 4. In germline, CDR1 is SEHNR, CDR2 FQNEAQ (reference sequence). The CDR3 length is 14 residues. As DNA, the CDR3 is TGTGCCAGCAGCTTGGCAGGGGGCGGTCAGCCCCAGCATTTT. Protein sequence: CASSLAGGGQPQHF.

The chain has TRBV6-4 and TRBJ2-2; 8 nucleotides agree with TRBD1. Germline lookup yields CDR1 MRHNA and CDR2 SNTAGT. V gave up 6 bases and J gave up 6 bases; unmatched junction bases: 3. The CDR3 consists of 13 residues. The CDR3 DNA sequence: TGTGCCAGCAGACAGGGGGAAGCCGGGGAGCTGTTTTTT. Translating it yields CASRQGEAGELFF.

The chain recombines TRBV7-6 with TRBJ2-2, with TRBD1 identical over 7 bases. The junction had 8 bases not matched to a gene; V was cut back by 0 bases and J by 4 bases. There are 17 residues in the CDR3. CDR1 SGHVS and CDR2 FNYEAQ come from the germline V gene. The CDR3 spells CASSLALGGSGTGELFF. In nucleotides, the CDR3 is TGTGCCAGCAGCTTAGCGCTAGGGGGCTCGGGCACCGGGGAGCTGTTTTTT. Complete variable domain (other parts from reference TRBV7-6 and TRBJ2-2): GAGVSQSPRYKVTKRGQDVALRCDPISGHVSLYWYRQALGQGPEFLTYFNYEAQQDKSGLPNDRFSAERPEGSISTLTIQRTEQRDSAMYRCASSLALGGSGTGELFFGEGSRLTVL.

This chain joins TRBV5-6 and TRBJ2-5; TRBD2 matches at 9 bases. CDR3 length: 15 amino acids. CDR1 SGHDT and CDR2 YYEEEE come from the germline V gene. Trimming took 0 bases from V and 6 from J; bases not matched to a gene: 6. The CDR3 protein is CASSLGGGALKTQYF. The CDR3 DNA sequence: TGTGCCAGCAGCTTGGGCGGGGGGGCTCTGAAGACCCAGTACTTC.

This sequence joins TRBV5-1 and TRBJ1-1, with 8 bases identical to TRBD1. In germline, CDR1 is SGHRS, CDR2 YFSETQ. The CDR3 loop spans 15 amino acids. V lost 3 bases and J lost 1; bases outside the gene matches: 5. CDR3 nucleotides: TGCGCCAGCAGCTCACTGACAGGGGCGAACACTGAAGCTTTCTTT. Residues: CASSSLTGANTEAFF.

The gene calls are TRBV6-6 and TRBJ2-1; maybe TRBD1 (6 bases). The V gene lost 4 bases and the J gene lost 0 bases, with 10 bases spanning the gap. This CDR3 spans 15 amino acids. Germline-derived CDR1 and CDR2 are MNHNY and SVGAGI (reference sequence). CDR3 region: CASSSQGSSYNEQFF. The CDR3 coding sequence is TGTGCCAGCAGTTCTCAGGGGAGCTCCTACAATGAGCAGTTCTTC.

The chain recombines TRBV6-6 with TRBJ1-5, with D possibly TRBD1 on 6 matching bases. This CDR3 spans 14 amino acids. Trimming took 6 bases from V and 3 from J, leaving 12 bases between them. Germline V gives CDR1 MNHNY, CDR2 SVGAGI (reference sequence). In DNA, the CDR3 is TGTGCCAGCAGCACAGGGAGAAACAATCAGCCCCAGCATTTT. The encoded protein is CASSTGRNNQPQHF.

This clone came up a few times. The chain has TRBV7-2 and TRBJ1-6; D remains ambiguous. This CDR3 comprises 16 residues. V was clipped by 0 bases and J by 4 bases, with 10 bases between them. Germline V lookup: CDR1 SGHTA, CDR2 FQGNSA. The CDR3 sequence is CASSLATTSYNSPLHF. The DNA of the CDR3 is TGTGCCAGCAGCTTAGCGACGACATCTTATAATTCACCCCTCCACTTT. Based on the CDR3 plus reference TRBV7-2 and TRBJ1-6, the full variable domain is GAGVSQSPSNKVTEKGKDVELRCDPISGHTALYWYRQSLGQGLEFLIYFQGNSAPDKSGLPSDRFSAERTGGSVSTLTIQRTQQEDSAVYLCASSLATTSYNSPLHFGNGTRLTVT.

V usage is TRBV19 and J usage is TRBJ1-5, with D possibly matching TRBD1 (5 bases). From germline, CDR1 is LNHDA and CDR2 SQIVND (reference sequence). The germline V and J ends were trimmed by 6 bases and 0 bases, with 9 bases remaining between them. This CDR3 has 14 amino acids. In nucleotides, the CDR3 is TGTGCCAGTAGACCCGGGACTAGCAATCAGCCCCAGCATTTT. Its translation: CASRPGTSNQPQHF.

This clone appeared a single time. V usage is TRBV10-2 and J usage is TRBJ2-7; 7 positions agree with TRBD1. Germline values: CDR1 WSHSY, CDR2 SAAADI. V lost 7 bases, J lost 4 bases, and 13 bases stayed unmatched. The CDR3 loop spans 15 amino acids. The CDR3 spells CASTPGTEVTYEQYF. The CDR3, as DNA: TGCGCCAGCACCCCCGGGACAGAAGTAACTTACGAGCAGTACTTC.

The rearrangement uses TRBV27 and TRBJ1-5, with D perhaps TRBD1 (5 bases). V dropped 8 bases and J dropped 1 base, with 15 bases sitting between them. The CDR3 is 15 amino acids. The germline gives CDR1 MNHEY, CDR2 SMNVEV (reference sequence). Here the CDR3 reads CASSPRGGSNQPQHF. DNA of the CDR3: TGTGCCAGCTCGCCTCGGGGGGGGAGCAATCAGCCCCAGCATTTT.

DNA of the CDR3: TGTGCCAGCAGCACCCCACGCACAGATACGCAGTATTTT. Its translation is CASSTPRTDTQYF. The chain carries TRBV11-3 and TRBJ2-3, with D unresolved. V gave up 5 bases and J gave up 1 base, with 7 bases separating them. The CDR3 contains 13 residues. Germline V gene data show CDR1 as SGHNT and CDR2 as YENEEA.

The rearrangement joins TRBV5-1 to TRBJ1-6; D unclear. This CDR3 spans 14 amino acids. The V gene's germline CDR1 is SGHRS and CDR2 YFSETQ. Trimming stripped 1 base from V and 5 bases from J, with 7 bases between. The CDR3 DNA reads as TGCGCCAGCAGCTTGTGGCAGGATAATTCACCCCTCCACTTT. Translated, it gives CASSLWQDNSPLHF.

The chain carries TRBV9 and TRBJ1-1; D gene ambiguous. V gave up 3 bases and J gave up 9 bases, with 12 bases separating them. The CDR3 has 12 residues. Germline loops: CDR1 SGDLS, CDR2 YYNGEE. CDR3 loop: CASSAGDVQAFF. The CDR3, as DNA: TGTGCCAGCAGCGCTGGAGACGTTCAAGCTTTCTTT.

This clone was observed a single time. The genes are TRBV29-1 and TRBJ1-2; 8 nucleotides match TRBD1. The V gene's germline CDR1 is SQVTM and CDR2 ANQGSEA. The CDR3 loop spans 15 amino acids. Germline trimming cut 4 bases from V and 2 bases from J; bases unmatched to any gene: 9. CDR3 DNA sequence: TGCAGCGTTGGGAGGGGGACAGGTACCAACTATGGCTACACCTTC. Protein: CSVGRGTGTNYGYTF.

The V call is TRBV7-9, the J call TRBJ1-2; D might be TRBD1 (5 bases). Germline V gene data show CDR1 as SEHNR and CDR2 as FQNEAQ (reference sequence). Trimming pared 2 bases from V and 2 bases from J, leaving 9 bases between. The CDR3 is made up of 14 amino acids. This CDR3 is CASSLIRGNYGYTF. CDR3 in DNA: TGTGCCAGCAGCTTAATAAGGGGCAACTATGGCTACACCTTC.

The chain has TRBV6-6 and TRBJ2-6, with 9 bases that match TRBD1. Trimming took 5 bases from V and 2 from J; bases not matched to a gene: 4. The CDR3 runs to 16 residues. The germline gives CDR1 MNHNY, CDR2 SVGAGI (reference sequence). CDR3: CASSGGQGTGANVLTF. The CDR3 nucleotides are TGTGCCAGCAGTGGGGGACAGGGAACTGGGGCCAACGTCCTGACTTTC.

This sequence joins TRBV6-6 and TRBJ2-5; 9 nucleotides agree with TRBD2. The junction had 8 bases not matched to a gene; V was cut back by 4 bases and J by 5 bases. Germline-derived CDR1 and CDR2 are MNHNY and SVGAGI (reference sequence). This CDR3 is 15 amino acids long. CDR3 in amino acids: CASSFSGSPPETQYF. The CDR3 region has the DNA TGTGCCAGCAGTTTTAGCGGGAGTCCCCCCGAGACCCAGTACTTC.

CDR3 loop: CSVREGPAETQYF. CDR3 nucleotides: TGCAGCGTTCGGGAGGGGCCTGCGGAGACCCAGTACTTC. The rearrangement uses TRBV29-1 and TRBJ2-5; 8 nucleotides agree with TRBD2. Germline assignment: CDR1 SQVTM and CDR2 ANQGSEA. Trimming removed 5 bases from V and 5 bases from J; junction bases left unmatched: 7. CDR3 size: 13 residues.

The V gene is TRBV15, the J gene TRBJ2-7, with D perhaps TRBD2 (5 bases). Trimming stripped 0 bases from V and 4 bases from J, with 7 bases between. The germline gives CDR1 LNHNV, CDR2 YYDKDF (reference sequence). The CDR3 contains 13 residues. The CDR3 nucleotides are TGTGCCACCAGCAGAGATACTAGATACGAGCAGTACTTC. Protein sequence: CATSRDTRYEQYF. The whole variable domain, filled in from reference TRBV15 and TRBJ2-7, reads DAMVIQNPRYQVTQFGKPVTLSCSQTLNHNVMYWYQQKSSQAPKLLFHYYDKDFNNEADTPDNFQSRRPNTSFCFLDIRSPGLGDTAMYLCATSRDTRYEQYFGPGTRLTVT.

The table lists this clone with a count of one. The V call is TRBV7-2, the J call TRBJ1-1; the D gene is possibly TRBD1 (5 bases). This CDR3 has 14 residues. Trimming removed 6 bases at V and 1 base at J, with 12 bases between. From germline, CDR1 is SGHTA and CDR2 FQGNSA. CDR3 amino acids: CASSTPGQNTEAFF. The DNA of the CDR3 is TGTGCCAGCAGTACCCCCGGACAGAACACTGAAGCTTTCTTT.

The J gene is TRBJ1-5, the V gene TRBV19, with TRBD1 identical over 11 bases. The junction had 5 bases not matched to a gene; V was cut back by 6 bases and J by 4 bases. The CDR3 extends over 15 amino acids. CDR1 is LNHDA and CDR2 is SQIVND in the germline V gene (reference sequence). The DNA for the CDR3 is TGTGCCAGTAGGGGGGACAGGGGGGCGAATCAGCCCCAGCATTTT. Protein sequence: CASRGDRGANQPQHF.

The rearrangement uses TRBV9 and TRBJ2-2; a possible D gene is TRBD2 (5 bases). This CDR3 is 15 amino acids long. In germline, CDR1 is SGDLS, CDR2 YYNGEE. Trimming shortened V by 0 bases and J by 4 bases, and 10 bases separated the two germline ends. In DNA form, the CDR3 reads TGTGCCAGCAGCGTAGGTAGCGCAATCACCGGGGAGCTGTTTTTT. Its protein product is CASSVGSAITGELFF.